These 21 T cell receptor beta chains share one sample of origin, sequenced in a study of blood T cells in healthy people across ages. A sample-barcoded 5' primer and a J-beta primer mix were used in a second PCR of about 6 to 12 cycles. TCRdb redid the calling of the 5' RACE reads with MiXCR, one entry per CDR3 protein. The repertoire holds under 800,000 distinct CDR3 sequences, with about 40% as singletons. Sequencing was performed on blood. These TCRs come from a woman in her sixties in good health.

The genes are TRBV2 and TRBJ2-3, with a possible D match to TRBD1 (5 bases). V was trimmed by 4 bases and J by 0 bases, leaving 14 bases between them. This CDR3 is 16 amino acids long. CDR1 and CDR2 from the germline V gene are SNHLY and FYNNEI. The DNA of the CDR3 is TGTGCCAGCAGTGGGGTGACAGTGTCGAGCACAGATACGCAGTATTTT. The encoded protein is CASSGVTVSSTDTQYF.

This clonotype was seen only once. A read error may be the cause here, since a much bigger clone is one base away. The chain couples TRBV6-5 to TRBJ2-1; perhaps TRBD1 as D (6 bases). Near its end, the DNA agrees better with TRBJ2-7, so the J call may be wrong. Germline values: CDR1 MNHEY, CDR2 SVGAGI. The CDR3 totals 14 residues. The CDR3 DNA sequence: TGTGCCAGCAGTTGGGACATCTCCTACAATGAGCAGTACTTC. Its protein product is CASSWDISYNEQYF.

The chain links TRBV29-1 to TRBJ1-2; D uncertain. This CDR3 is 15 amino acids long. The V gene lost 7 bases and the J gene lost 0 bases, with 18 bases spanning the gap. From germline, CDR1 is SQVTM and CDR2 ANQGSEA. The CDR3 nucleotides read TGCAGCGCTACTGCTGGTGGAATCTCTAACTATGGCTACACCTTC. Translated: CSATAGGISNYGYTF.

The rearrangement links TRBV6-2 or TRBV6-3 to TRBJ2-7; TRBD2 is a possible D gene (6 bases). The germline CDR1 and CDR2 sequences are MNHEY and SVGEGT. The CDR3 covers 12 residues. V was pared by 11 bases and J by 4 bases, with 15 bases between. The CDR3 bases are TGTGCCGGTCTGACTAGGTCATACGAGCAGTACTTC. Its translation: CAGLTRSYEQYF.

The CDR3 sequence: CASSSSTGTVNTEAFF. The CDR3 DNA is TGTGCCAGCAGCTCATCTACCGGGACAGTGAACACTGAAGCTTTCTTT. This chain links TRBV11-1 with TRBJ1-1; 7 bases match TRBD1. Unmatched junction bases numbered 8, after V lost 4 bases and J lost 0 bases. Germline CDR1 is SGHAT and CDR2 is FQDESV (reference sequence). There are 16 residues in the CDR3.

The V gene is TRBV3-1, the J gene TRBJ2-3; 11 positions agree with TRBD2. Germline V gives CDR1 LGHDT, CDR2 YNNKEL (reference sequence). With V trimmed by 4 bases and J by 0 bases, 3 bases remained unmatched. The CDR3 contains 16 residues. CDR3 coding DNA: TGTGCCAGCAGCCTGACTAGCGGGGTCAGCACAGATACGCAGTATTTT. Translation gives CASSLTSGVSTDTQYF.

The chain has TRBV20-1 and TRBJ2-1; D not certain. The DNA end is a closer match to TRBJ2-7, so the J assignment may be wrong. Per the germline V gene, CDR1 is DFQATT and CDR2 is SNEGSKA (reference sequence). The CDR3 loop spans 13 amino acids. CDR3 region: CSASHSSYNEQYF. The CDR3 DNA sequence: TGCAGTGCTAGCCACAGTTCCTACAATGAGCAGTACTTC.

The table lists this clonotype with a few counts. The CDR3 nucleotides read TGTGCCTGGAGTGTGGGAGGGACGAGTGAGCAGTTCTTC. Amino acids: CAWSVGGTSEQFF. V usage is TRBV30 and J usage is TRBJ2-1; 7 bases align to TRBD2. The CDR3 contains 13 residues. Germline CDR1 and CDR2: GTSNPN and SVGIG (reference sequence). The trim removed 0 bases at V and 9 bases at J, leaving 5 bases unmatched.

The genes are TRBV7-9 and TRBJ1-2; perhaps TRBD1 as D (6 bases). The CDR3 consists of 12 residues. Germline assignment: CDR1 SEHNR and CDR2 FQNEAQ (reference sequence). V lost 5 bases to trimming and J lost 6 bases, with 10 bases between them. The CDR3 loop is CASSTRQDGYTF. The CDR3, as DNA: TGTGCCAGCAGCACCAGACAGGATGGCTACACCTTC.

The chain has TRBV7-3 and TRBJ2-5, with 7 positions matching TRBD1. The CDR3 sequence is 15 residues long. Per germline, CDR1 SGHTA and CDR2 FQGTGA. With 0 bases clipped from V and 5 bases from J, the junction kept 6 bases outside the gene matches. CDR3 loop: CASSLTGGEGETQYF. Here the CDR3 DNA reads TGTGCCAGCAGCTTAACAGGGGGCGAGGGGGAGACCCAGTACTTC.

CDR3 sequence reads: CATSPDSYNEQFF. CDR3 sequence (DNA): TGTGCCACCAGCCCAGACAGTTACAATGAGCAGTTCTTC. The gene calls are TRBV15 and TRBJ2-1; weak D call: TRBD1 (5 bases). Germline-derived CDR1 and CDR2 are LNHNV and YYDKDF (reference sequence). V was cut by 5 bases and J by 4 bases, with 9 bases left in between. This CDR3 has 13 amino acids.

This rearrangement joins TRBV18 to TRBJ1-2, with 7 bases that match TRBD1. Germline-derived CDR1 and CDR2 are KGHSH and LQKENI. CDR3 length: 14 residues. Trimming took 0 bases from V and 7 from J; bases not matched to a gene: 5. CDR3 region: CASSPPETGCGYTF. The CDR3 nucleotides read TGTGCCAGCTCACCACCCGAGACAGGGTGTGGCTACACCTTC.

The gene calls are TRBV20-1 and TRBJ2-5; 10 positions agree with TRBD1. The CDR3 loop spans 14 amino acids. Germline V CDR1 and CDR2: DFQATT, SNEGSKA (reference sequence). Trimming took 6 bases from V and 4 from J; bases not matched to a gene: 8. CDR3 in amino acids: CSAPAGTGVETQYF. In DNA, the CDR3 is TGCAGTGCCCCCGCAGGGACAGGGGTAGAGACCCAGTACTTC.

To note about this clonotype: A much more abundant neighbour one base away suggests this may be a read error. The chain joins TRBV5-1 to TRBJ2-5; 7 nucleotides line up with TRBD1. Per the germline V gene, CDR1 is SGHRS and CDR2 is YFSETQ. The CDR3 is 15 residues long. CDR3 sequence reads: CTSSQGTEGQETQYF. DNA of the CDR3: TGCACCAGCAGCCAAGGGACAGAGGGACAAGAGACCCAGTACTTC.

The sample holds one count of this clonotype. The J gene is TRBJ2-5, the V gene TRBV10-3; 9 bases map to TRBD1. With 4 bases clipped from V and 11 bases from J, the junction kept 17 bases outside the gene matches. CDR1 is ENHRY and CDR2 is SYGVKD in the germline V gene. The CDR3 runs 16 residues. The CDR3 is CAISVGGQGTGNEQYF. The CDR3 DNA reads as TGTGCCATCAGTGTGGGGGGACAGGGTACCGGCAATGAGCAGTACTTC.

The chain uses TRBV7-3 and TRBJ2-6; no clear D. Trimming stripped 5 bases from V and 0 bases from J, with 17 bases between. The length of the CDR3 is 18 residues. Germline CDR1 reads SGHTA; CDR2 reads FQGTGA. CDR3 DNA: TGTGCCAGCAGCCGACGGGCGCAGTTGAGCTCTGGGGCCAACGTCCTGACTTTC. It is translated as CASSRRAQLSSGANVLTF.

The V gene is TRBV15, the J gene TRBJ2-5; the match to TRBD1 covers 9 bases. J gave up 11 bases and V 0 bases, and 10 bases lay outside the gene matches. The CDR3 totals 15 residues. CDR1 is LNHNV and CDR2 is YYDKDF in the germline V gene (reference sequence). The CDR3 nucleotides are TGTGCCACCAGCAGAGAACAGGGGGCCGGCTATGAGCAGTACTTC. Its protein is CATSREQGAGYEQYF.

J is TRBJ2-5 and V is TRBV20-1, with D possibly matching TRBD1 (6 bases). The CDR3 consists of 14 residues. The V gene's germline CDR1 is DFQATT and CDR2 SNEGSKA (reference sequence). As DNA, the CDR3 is TGCAGCGCGACCCGGACAGCGTCTCCGGAGACCCAGTACTTC. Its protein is CSATRTASPETQYF.

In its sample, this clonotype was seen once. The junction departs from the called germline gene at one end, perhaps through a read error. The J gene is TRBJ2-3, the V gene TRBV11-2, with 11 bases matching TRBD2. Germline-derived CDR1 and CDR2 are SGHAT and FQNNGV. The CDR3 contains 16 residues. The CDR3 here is CACSLVAGGQRNTQYF. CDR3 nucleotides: TGTGCCTGCAGCTTAGTAGCGGGAGGGCAGCGGAATACGCAGTATTTT.

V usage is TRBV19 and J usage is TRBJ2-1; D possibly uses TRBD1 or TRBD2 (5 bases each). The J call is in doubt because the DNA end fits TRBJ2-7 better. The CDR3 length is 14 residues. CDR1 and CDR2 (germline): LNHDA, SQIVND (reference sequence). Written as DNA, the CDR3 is TGTGCCAGTAGTGGGACGTGGCGGTCGCATGAGCAGTACTTC. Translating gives CASSGTWRSHEQYF.

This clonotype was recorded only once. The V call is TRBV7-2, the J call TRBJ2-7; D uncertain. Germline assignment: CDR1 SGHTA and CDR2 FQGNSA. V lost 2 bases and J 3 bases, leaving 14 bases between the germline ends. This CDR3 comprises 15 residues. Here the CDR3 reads CASSLTSASIYEQYF. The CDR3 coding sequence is TGTGCCAGCAGCTTAACGTCAGCGTCGATCTACGAGCAGTACTTC.